The entry that follows covers one TCR beta chain sequence. This clonotype was detected a few times. Its recognized antigen is unknown. No much larger clone exists at a distance of one base, and base qualities are not known. The sample is drawn from a study of identical twins (dated by TCRdb to 2015 to 2016). Study-level background: To test whether fetal clonotypes persist, this study deep-sequenced TCR alpha and beta repertoires from monozygotic twins, from unrelated adults of various ages, and from cord blood. Replicate twin experiments were performed at different times using different library preparation protocols to rule out contamination. Study-level results and caveats: Zero-insertion analyses could be partly confounded by invariant T cells such as MAIT and iNKT, though diverse VJ usage argued against such confounding for most clonotypes. Abundant cord blood beta clonotypes had fewer insertions, young adult naive repertoires showed a similar but weaker trend, and memory repertoires showed no such trend. Out-of-frame TCR alpha sharing in monozygotic twins was systematically underestimated by recombination models, whereas sharing between unrelated individuals was in agreement with the recombination models. Because the same donors could not be followed over many years, the conclusions relied on cross-sectional statistical analysis. A weaker excess of twin sharing was found in beta out-of-frame sequences because the signal-to-noise ratio was lowered by fewer shared sequences. Compared with coincidental sharing between unrelated individuals, an excess of low generation-probability sequences was observed among out-of-frame TCR alpha sequences shared between twins.

Every donor in the study was a healthy Caucasian. Three pairs of female monozygotic twins, all aged roughly 18 to 29 years, made up the twin cohort. Peripheral blood mononuclear cells were used as the source from which RNA for TCR libraries was isolated. Libraries were built with 5' RACE. Instrument used: Illumina HiSeq 2000. Template switching added a universal primer binding site, and the final cDNA carried a unique molecular identifier that allowed TCR cDNA molecules to be counted accurately. Specific primers in the conserved constant-segment region were used to synthesize first-strand cDNA for the TCR alpha and beta chains. To control for contamination, every cDNA library was double barcoded, receiving both a SMART-Mk sample barcode and Illumina barcodes. TruSeq adapter sequences and Illumina sample barcodes were added in two successive PCR steps. TCR alpha and beta cDNA libraries were sequenced on the Illumina HiSeq platform with custom primers. On the authors' methods: MiGEC was used to process raw reads and extract unique molecular identifiers, and MiXCR was used to find CDR3 positions. For each individual, recombination models were inferred using an EM algorithm with the repgenHMM and IGoR tools. Shared clonotypes were analyzed with the tcR package in R, and sharing was normalized by the product of cloneset sizes. To study raw recombination free of thymic and clonal selection effects, out-of-frame nonproductive sequences were analyzed. Using fastp trimming at Q25 and MiXCR clonotype assembly, TCRdb reanalyzed the public sequencing data and kept in-frame beta chains. Rows are combined by CDR3 protein, so each entry shows the most common genes and DNA. These V and J calls rely on TCRdb rather than the paper's analysis. In all, the sample holds 600,000 to 800,000 distinct CDR3 sequences, and around 20% of those were seen once. The ten largest clones take up more than 4% of the sample.

Separately, the same data were catalogued under a study of T cells expressing NK-cell markers. The second source states: In sorted CD3+CD56+NKG2C+, CD3+CD56+NKG2C- and CD3+CD56-NKG2C+ T-cell subsets from eight donors, TCR beta-chain repertoires were profiled. Among the eight sequenced donors, only one was HCMV-seronegative, while the other seven were HCMV-seropositive. To restrict sorting to alphabetaTCR-expressing T cells, an anti-gammadeltaTCR antibody was added in several experiments. In six donors, the dominant CD3+CD56+NKG2C+ clonotypes were found to rank among the top 10 CD8+ clonotypes and to make up about 1.0-8% of CD8+ T cells. Those dominant clonotypes were again the most abundant among CD3+CD56-NKG2C+ cells in several donors, at about 28.3-65%. Whether the expanded NKG2C-expressing T cell clones were specific for HCMV antigens was left unclear. All eight donors whose samples were sequenced were randomly selected healthy volunteers, three of them men and five women. A commercial ELISA kit detecting HCMV-specific IgG in serum was used to determine HCMV serostatus. For five or six donors, unsorted PBMC were also used to sequence bulk peripheral blood T-cell repertoires. MIGEC handled demultiplexing of the reads and grouping by UMI, while MiTCR was used to assemble and quantify clonotypes. To remove erroneous sequences, TCR cDNA sequences were retained only when supported by two or more reads. The tcR package was used for downstream repertoire analysis, with clonotypes matched between fractions based on CDR3 nucleotide sequence plus V segment. VDJmatch was used to annotate antigen specificity against VDJdb, with one amino acid substitution allowed in CDR3.

Sequencing was performed on PBMCs. This clonotype originated in a woman aged 18-30 years in good health.

The CDR3 is CASSPKRGPYNEQFF. The DNA reads as follows: TGTGCCAGCAGTCCCAAGCGGGGGCCGTACAATGAGCAGTTCTTC. The rearrangement joined TRBV12-3 or TRBV12-4 to TRBJ2-1, and TRBD2 aligns with 8 junction nucleotides. V is trimmed back by 5 bases and J by 4 bases, and the junction contains 7 bases that no gene match accounts for. From its cysteine to its phenylalanine, the CDR3 spans 15 amino acids. Just the 45-base CDR3 DNA is kept, in frame starting at base 1.